Listed below are T cell receptor beta chains from one sample, sequenced in a study of Ad26.COV2.S vaccination and SARS-CoV-2 variants. Some clones are missing from TCRdb's copy, which holds only in-frame ones; the method was immunoSEQ multiplex PCR. The table has some 370,000 clones, under 90% seen once. This material consisted of peripheral blood, taken in a trial of Ad26.COV2.S vaccine versus placebo. The source is a person between 18 and 65 years old who received the Ad26.COV2.S COVID-19 vaccine or a placebo. The CDR3 runs from the conserved cysteine through the conserved F or W. A D gene is named only where the DNA matches it firmly. The size of a clone is reported for some rows only, either as once, few or many, or as a class for expanded clones.

d_call: TRBD1
v_call: TRBV4-1
j_call: TRBJ2-4
clone_size: once
cdr3_nt: TGCGCCAGCAGCCAAGGACAGGGGGCAAACATTCAGTACTTC
cdr3_aa: CASSQGQGANIQYF

d_call: -
v_call: TRBV6-2/TRBV6-3
j_call: TRBJ2-1
clone_size: once
cdr3_nt: TGTGCCAGCAGTACTAGCTATGAGCAGTTCTTC
cdr3_aa: CASSTSYEQFF

d_call: TRBD1
v_call: TRBV24-1
j_call: TRBJ2-2
clone_size: -
cdr3_nt: TGTGCCACCAGTGAGACCGGGACAGGGACGAACGGGGAGCTGTTTTTT
cdr3_aa: CATSETGTGTNGELFF

d_call: TRBD1
v_call: TRBV18
j_call: TRBJ2-3
clone_size: -
cdr3_nt: TGTGCCAGCTCTGACAGGGGTGGAGATACGCAGTATTTT
cdr3_aa: CASSDRGGDTQYF

d_call: TRBD1
v_call: TRBV5-5
j_call: TRBJ2-3
clone_size: -
cdr3_nt: TGTGCCAGCAGAAGACAGGGTGGCACAGATACGCAGTATTTT
cdr3_aa: CASRRQGGTDTQYF

d_call: TRBD2
v_call: TRBV9
j_call: TRBJ2-2
clone_size: -
cdr3_nt: TGTGCCAGCAGCGATCCCCGGGGGGCCGGGGAGCTGTTTTTT
cdr3_aa: CASSDPRGAGELFF

d_call: -
v_call: TRBV9
j_call: TRBJ1-5
clone_size: -
cdr3_nt: TGTGCCAGCAGCGCCACAGGGACGGACCAGCCCCAGCATTTT
cdr3_aa: CASSATGTDQPQHF

d_call: -
v_call: TRBV5-1
j_call: TRBJ2-3
clone_size: -
cdr3_nt: TGCGCCAGCAGCTTGGGAGGGACGACATCAGATACGCAGTATTTT
cdr3_aa: CASSLGGTTSDTQYF

d_call: -
v_call: TRBV18
j_call: TRBJ1-6
clone_size: few
cdr3_nt: TGTGCCAGCTCACCACATCCCGACGGGTCACCCCTCCACTTT
cdr3_aa: CASSPHPDGSPLHF

d_call: TRBD1
v_call: TRBV6-5
j_call: TRBJ2-5
clone_size: -
cdr3_nt: TGTGCCAGCACCCCGGACAGGGCCCAAGAGACCCAGTACTTC
cdr3_aa: CASTPDRAQETQYF

d_call: -
v_call: TRBV4-2
j_call: TRBJ2-3
clone_size: -
cdr3_nt: TGTGCCAGCAGCCCCAGGGGCTCCTTCCGGGCAGATACGCAGTATTTT
cdr3_aa: CASSPRGSFRADTQYF

d_call: -
v_call: TRBV7-3
j_call: TRBJ2-1
clone_size: -
cdr3_nt: TGTGCCAGCAGCTCGGGGGTTGCGACAGGGAAACTCGGTGAGCAGTTCTTC
cdr3_aa: CASSSGVATGKLGEQFF

d_call: -
v_call: TRBV5-4
j_call: TRBJ2-7
clone_size: few
cdr3_nt: TGTGCCAGCAGCTCGATTGACAGGAACCTTGAGCAGTACTTC
cdr3_aa: CASSSIDRNLEQYF

d_call: TRBD1
v_call: TRBV19
j_call: TRBJ1-1
clone_size: -
cdr3_nt: TGTGCCAGTAGTATAGGCAGGGGGAGGAACACTGAAGCTTTCTTT
cdr3_aa: CASSIGRGRNTEAFF

d_call: -
v_call: TRBV7-3
j_call: TRBJ1-2
clone_size: once
cdr3_nt: TGTGCCAGCAGCTTAGAGTGGGGGGCTGGCTACACCTTC
cdr3_aa: CASSLEWGAGYTF